This TCR beta chain was sequenced during a study of CD8+CD57+ T cells in acquired aplastic anemia. Study information: Quantities of DNA derived from sorted CD4+ and CD8+ cells averaged approximately 3 ug. General study points: Patients shared about 30 CD8+ CDR3 sequences with controls.

It was genomic DNA that served as the template for profiling TCR beta VDJ and CDR3. From the reads, TCRdb called clonotypes with MiXCR, one entry per CDR3 protein. The sample lists fewer than 250,000 distinct CDR3 sequences, roughly half occurring once. The authors sequenced patients whose flow cytometry had shown CD8+CD57+ cell expansion. The enrolled patients all had severe acquired aplastic anemia. Patient blood was sampled before any therapy had been received. CDR1 is MGHDK and CDR2 is SYGVNS in the germline V gene. Between the trimmed V and J ends, which lost 5 bases and 10 bases, there was a span of 9 bases. The CDR3 has 12 residues. Points on this clonotype: Its antigen is not identified.

The gene calls are TRBV25-1 and TRBJ1-6; no reliable D call. Sequenced: sorted CD4+, CD8+, or CD8+CD57+ T cells (not recorded which) from PBMCs. The clonotype was recovered from a human donor with aplastic anemia. This chain's CDR3 is CASSRMISPLHF. For the CDR3, the DNA is TGTGCCAGCAGTCGTATGATCTCACCCCTCCACTTT. The full variable domain, with the rest looked up from reference TRBV25-1 and TRBJ1-6, is EADIYQTPRYLVIGTGKKITLECSQTMGHDKMYWYQQDPGMELHLIHYSYGVNSTEKGDLSSESTVSRIRTEHFPLTLESARPSHTSQYLCASSRMISPLHFGNGTRLTVT.